This T cell receptor (beta chain) came from a study of cytomegalovirus exposure and HLA in healthy donors. The germline CDR1 and CDR2 sequences are LNHDA and SQIVND (reference sequence). CDR3 length equals 12 residues. The V end lost 7 bases, the J end lost 7 bases, and 13 bases lay between the germline ends. This PCR relied on a set of 60 Vbeta primers and 13 Jbeta primers. This table comes from immunoSEQ multiplex PCR, and its TCRdb copy is limited to in-frame clones, with some not included. The sample records some 190,000 clones, approximately 88% being singletons. This rearrangement joins TRBV19 to TRBJ1-2, with D maybe TRBD1 (5 bases). Sequenced input: PBMCs. This receptor was taken from a boy aged 2 to 10 in good health and CMV-seronegative. The CDR3 DNA sequence: TGTGCCAGTACCCCCACGGGGGGTGGCTACACCTTC. Its protein product is CASTPTGGGYTF.